This TCR beta chain originates from a study of blood T cell repertoires in COVID-19. Across the study: COVID-19 samples, acute and convalescent, were from the United States, Italy and Spain. The cDNA or gDNA used as material had been derived from T cells, B-cell-depleted T cells, or PBMCs.

The length of the CDR3 is 15 residues. Trimming stripped 0 bases from V and 4 bases from J, with 13 bases between. Germline lookup yields CDR1 SQVTM and CDR2 ANQGSEA. As originally analysed: Estimation of nucleated cell counts relied on the amplification of reference gene primers. The table came from immunoSEQ multiplex PCR; TCRdb's copy has only in-frame clones and leaves some out. V, J and clone size are taken as reported in that table, and D and trimming were inferred from the DNA itself. The table includes 100,000 to 120,000 clones, 88% detected once. This rearrangement joins TRBV29-1 to TRBJ2-1, with D unclear. The source material was peripheral blood. The sequence was collected from a human donor in a cohort sampled during active COVID-19. CDR3 nucleotides: TGCAGCGTTGAAGATCTGAAGCGTACTTACAATGAGCAGTTCTTC. Translation gives CSVEDLKRTYNEQFF.